This T cell receptor beta chain was observed in a study of blood T cells in healthy people across ages. The table lists this clonotype with a few counts. Germline V gives CDR1 SGHTA, CDR2 FQGNSA. V was shortened by 4 bases and J by 0 bases, with 16 bases between the two germline ends. The CDR3 is made up of 16 amino acids. A second roughly 6 to 11 cycle PCR used barcoded and J-beta primers. MiXCR, run by TCRdb on the 5' RACE reads, gives a single entry per CDR3 protein. The sample holds some 760,000 distinct CDR3 sequences, about 25% seen once. The same data also contributed to another study, on T cells of mothers and their children.

The sample was blood. The chain is built from TRBV7-2 and TRBJ2-7, with a possible D match to TRBD1 (7 bases). This TCR was sampled from a boy between 5 and 17 years old in good health. The CDR3 DNA follows: TGTGCCAGCAGCTCCTCAGCAGGGGGGATCTCCTACGAGCAGTACTTC. Its translation is CASSSSAGGISYEQYF. The variable domain in full, with the rest retrieved from reference TRBV7-2 and TRBJ2-7, is GAGVSQSPSNKVTEKGKDVELRCDPISGHTALYWYRQSLGQGLEFLIYFQGNSAPDKSGLPSDRFSAERTGGSVSTLTIQRTQQEDSAVYLCASSSSAGGISYEQYFGPGTRLTVT.